This is a list of T cell receptor beta chains from one sample in a study of lymphopenia after photon versus proton radiotherapy. The repertoire was sequenced with immunoSEQ multiplex PCR; TCRdb's copy has only in-frame clones and lacks some. The sample has roughly 17,000 clones; approximately 92% are singletons. This material consisted of peripheral blood, taken from a patient treated with photon-based radiotherapy. The receptors come from a woman between 35 and 50 years old with cholangiocarcinoma. The CDR3 runs from the conserved cysteine through the conserved F or W. A D gene is named only where the DNA matches it firmly. Size tells how often a clone was seen (once, few, many) or the class of an expanded clone, and some rows leave it out.

size: NA; J: TRBJ1-2; V: TRBV7-9; D: TRBD1; DNA: TGTGCCAGCAGCTTAGCGGCAGGGGGGACTAACTATGGCTACACCTTC; CDR3: CASSLAAGGTNYGYTF
size: NA; J: TRBJ1-6; V: TRBV11-1; D: NA; DNA: TGTGCCAGCAGCTTAGATCGGTCTTACGGGACGGATAATTCACCCCTCCACTTT; CDR3: CASSLDRSYGTDNSPLHF
size: NA; J: TRBJ1-2; V: TRBV5-1; D: TRBD1; DNA: TGCGCCAGCAGCTCCGGGACAGACAACTATGGCTACACCTTC; CDR3: CASSSGTDNYGYTF
size: few; J: TRBJ2-2; V: TRBV14; D: TRBD2; DNA: TGTGCCAGCAGCCATCGGAGCGGGAGGCTTCCCGGGGAGCTGTTTTTT; CDR3: CASSHRSGRLPGELFF
size: NA; J: TRBJ2-2; V: TRBV7-9; D: NA; DNA: TGTGCCAGCAGCCCGGCTCACACCGGGGAGCTGTTTTTT; CDR3: CASSPAHTGELFF
size: NA; J: TRBJ2-6; V: TRBV19; D: NA; DNA: TGTGCCAGTACCCCTCAGGGAGACTCTGGGGCCAACGTCCTGACTTTC; CDR3: CASTPQGDSGANVLTF
size: once; J: TRBJ2-6; V: TRBV7-3; D: NA; DNA: TGTGCCAGCAGCGACAAAAGCTCTGGGGCCAACGTCCTGACTTTC; CDR3: CASSDKSSGANVLTF
size: NA; J: TRBJ1-5; V: TRBV6-5; D: TRBD1; DNA: TGTGCCAGCAGCCGCATCGGGACAGGTGATCAGCCCCAGCATTTT; CDR3: CASSRIGTGDQPQHF
size: NA; J: TRBJ2-1; V: TRBV18; D: TRBD2; DNA: TGTGCCAGCTCATCTAGCGGGGAATACAATGAGCAGTTCTTC; CDR3: CASSSSGEYNEQFF
size: NA; J: TRBJ1-2; V: TRBV5-6; D: TRBD1; DNA: TGTGCCAGCAGCTTCTGGACAGGGGAGGTCGGTGGCTACACCTTC; CDR3: CASSFWTGEVGGYTF
size: NA; J: TRBJ2-5; V: TRBV7-8; D: TRBD2; DNA: TGTGCCAGCAGCTTAGGGTTGAGGACTAGCGGGCAAGAGACCCAGTACTTC; CDR3: CASSLGLRTSGQETQYF
size: NA; J: TRBJ2-3; V: TRBV6-5; D: TRBD1; DNA: TGTGCCAGCAGAGACAGGGGACCCACAGATACGCAGTATTTT; CDR3: CASRDRGPTDTQYF
size: NA; J: TRBJ2-5; V: TRBV9; D: NA; DNA: TGTGCCAGCAGCCCCACATTGGACGTTCCGGAGACCCAGTACTTC; CDR3: CASSPTLDVPETQYF
size: NA; J: TRBJ2-3; V: TRBV5-5; D: NA; DNA: TGTGCCAGCAGCCCCGACTTGTACACAGATACGCAGTATTTT; CDR3: CASSPDLYTDTQYF
size: few; J: TRBJ1-5; V: TRBV6-1; D: NA; DNA: TGTGCCAGCAGGGACGTGGTCGGGGGCAATCAGCCCCAGCATTTT; CDR3: CASRDVVGGNQPQHF
size: once; J: TRBJ2-2; V: TRBV5-1; D: TRBD2; DNA: TGCGCCAGCAGCTCGGCTAGCGGGAGCACCGGGGAGCTGTTTTTT; CDR3: CASSSASGSTGELFF
size: NA; J: TRBJ1-5; V: TRBV7-9; D: NA; DNA: TGTGCCAGCAGCTTAGGAGGGTCTGGGCAGCCCCAGCATTTT; CDR3: CASSLGGSGQPQHF
size: NA; J: TRBJ2-2; V: TRBV6-5; D: TRBD2; DNA: TGTGCCAGCAGTTACTCGCGGGGGACCGGGGAGCTGTTTTTT; CDR3: CASSYSRGTGELFF
size: NA; J: TRBJ1-1; V: TRBV2; D: NA; DNA: TGTGCCAGCAGTAGGGACGGTAACACTGAAGCTTTCTTT; CDR3: CASSRDGNTEAFF
size: NA; J: TRBJ1-1; V: TRBV4-1; D: NA; DNA: TGCGCCAGCAGCCAAGATCTCTTTGGGGAAGCTTTCTTT; CDR3: CASSQDLFGEAFF
size: NA; J: TRBJ2-1; V: TRBV11-3; D: NA; DNA: TGTGCCAGCAGCTTTGGTCGCAATGAGCAGTTCTTC; CDR3: CASSFGRNEQFF
size: NA; J: TRBJ1-2; V: TRBV28; D: TRBD1; DNA: TGTGCCAGCAGTCCCCTGGACAGGGCCCATGGCTACACCTTC; CDR3: CASSPLDRAHGYTF
size: NA; J: TRBJ1-1; V: TRBV4-3; D: TRBD1; DNA: TGCGCCAGCAGCCAAGATGGAGACAGGGCCAGCACTGAAGCTTTCTTT; CDR3: CASSQDGDRASTEAFF
size: NA; J: TRBJ2-4; V: TRBV6-5; D: NA; DNA: TGTGCCAGCAGCCCTGGTCGGATAGCCAAAAACATTCAGTACTTC; CDR3: CASSPGRIAKNIQYF
size: NA; J: TRBJ1-1; V: TRBV30; D: NA; DNA: TGTGCCTGGAGTGGAGGGGGAGAAGCTTTCTTT; CDR3: CAWSGGGEAFF
size: NA; J: TRBJ2-1; V: TRBV2; D: TRBD2; DNA: TGTGCCAGCAGTGAATCACTAGCGGCCTACAATGAGCAGTTCTTC; CDR3: CASSESLAAYNEQFF
size: NA; J: TRBJ2-7; V: TRBV6-1; D: NA; DNA: TGTGCCAGCACCGGGGGCTACGAGCAGTACTTC; CDR3: CASTGGYEQYF
size: NA; J: TRBJ1-1; V: TRBV28; D: NA; DNA: TGTGCCAGCAGTTTAGGGGCGGGAGAAGCTTTCTTT; CDR3: CASSLGAGEAFF
size: NA; J: TRBJ2-3; V: TRBV7-3; D: NA; DNA: TGTGCCAGCAGCTTGCTAGCAGGGGATACGCAGTATTTT; CDR3: CASSLLAGDTQYF
size: NA; J: TRBJ2-2; V: TRBV4-1; D: NA; DNA: TGCGCCAGCACCTCAAAGAGGGGTGCGGACACCGGGGAGCTGTTTTTT; CDR3: CASTSKRGADTGELFF
size: NA; J: TRBJ2-3; V: TRBV6-5; D: NA; DNA: TGTGCCAGCAGTTTAGCAGGGGCAGGGGATACGCAGTATTTT; CDR3: CASSLAGAGDTQYF
size: NA; J: TRBJ1-5; V: TRBV27; D: NA; DNA: TGTGCCAGCAGTTTACAAGGGGCAAATCAGCCCCAGCATTTT; CDR3: CASSLQGANQPQHF
size: once; J: TRBJ1-1; V: TRBV19; D: NA; DNA: TGTGCCAGTAGTATCAGAGGGAGAACTGAAGCTTTCTTT; CDR3: CASSIRGRTEAFF
size: NA; J: TRBJ1-1; V: TRBV4-1; D: NA; DNA: TGCGCCACCAGGGGAGGCACGTCGAACACTGAAGCTTTCTTT; CDR3: CATRGGTSNTEAFF
size: NA; J: TRBJ1-1; V: TRBV7-3; D: NA; DNA: TGTGCCAGCAGCTTAAAAATAGGTCGGGGACATATCGGGTGGAGCACTGAAGCTTTCTTT; CDR3: CASSLKIGRGHIGWSTEAFF
size: NA; J: TRBJ1-3; V: TRBV6-5; D: NA; DNA: TGTGCCAGCATGATCCCCGGTAACACCATATATTTT; CDR3: CASMIPGNTIYF
size: NA; J: TRBJ2-7; V: TRBV7-2; D: TRBD2; DNA: TGTGCCAGCAGCTTGGGGGGGACCGGCCAAAGCGAGCAGTACTTC; CDR3: CASSLGGTGQSEQYF
size: NA; J: TRBJ1-1; V: TRBV4-1; D: NA; DNA: TGCGCCAGCAGCCAACAGGGGACTGCCCTTCTTATCGGGAACACTGAAGCTTTCTTT; CDR3: CASSQQGTALLIGNTEAFF
size: NA; J: TRBJ2-5; V: TRBV7-6; D: NA; DNA: TGTGCCAGCAGCCCAGGCACCCGATCCCGGAGCCAAGAGACCCAGTACTTC; CDR3: CASSPGTRSRSQETQYF
size: once; J: TRBJ2-2; V: TRBV11-1; D: TRBD2; DNA: TGTGCCAGCAGCCAGCGTAGCGGGATAAACACCGGGGAGCTGTTTTTT; CDR3: CASSQRSGINTGELFF
size: NA; J: TRBJ2-7; V: TRBV5-6; D: NA; DNA: TGTGCCAGCAGCCCCGGGGGGGGACAGGGCTTCTCCTACGAGCAGTACTTC; CDR3: CASSPGGGQGFSYEQYF
size: NA; J: TRBJ1-5; V: TRBV6-4; D: TRBD1; DNA: TGTGCCAGCACCTACCCCGGGACAGACCAGCCCCAGCATTTT; CDR3: CASTYPGTDQPQHF
size: NA; J: TRBJ2-5; V: TRBV5-6; D: NA; DNA: TGTGCCAGCAGCTTTCTGGGGGCGGAGACCCAGTACTTC; CDR3: CASSFLGAETQYF